These T cell receptor beta chains were read from a single sample in a study of blood T cell repertoires in COVID-19. Here immunoSEQ multiplex PCR was the method, and the copy in TCRdb shows in-frame clones only, minus some. This table holds some 350,000 clones, approximately 88% found once. The sample consisted of PBMCs or T cells enriched from blood (not recorded which). All receptors come from a young man who had recovered from COVID-19. Each CDR3 is given with its conserved first and last residue. A D gene is named only where the DNA matches it firmly. Clone size is not always given. Where it is, it says once, few, many or a class for expanded clones.

TRBJ2-7	TRBD1	-	TRBV6-1	CASSDPGTGDYEQYF	TGTGCCAGCAGTGACCCCGGGACAGGGGACTACGAGCAGTACTTC
TRBJ1-2	TRBD1	-	TRBV7-3	CASSPLGTGGDGYTF	TGTGCCAGCAGCCCCCTCGGGACAGGGGGCGATGGCTACACCTTC
TRBJ1-2	-	-	TRBV30	CAWRGVGAGYGYTF	TGTGCCTGGAGGGGGGTGGGGGCTGGCTATGGCTACACCTTC
TRBJ2-2	-	-	TRBV10-3	CAISPGIRTGELFF	TGTGCCATCAGTCCAGGGATACGGACCGGGGAGCTGTTTTTT
TRBJ2-1	TRBD2	-	TRBV3-1/TRBV3-2	CASSQGGLAGNEQFF	TGTGCCAGCAGCCAAGGGGGACTAGCGGGGAATGAGCAGTTCTTC
TRBJ1-4	-	-	TRBV7-9	CASSLAGPRRLFF	TGTGCCAGCAGCTTAGCGGGGCCCCGACGGCTGTTTTTT
TRBJ1-5	-	-	TRBV19	CASTATYSNQPQHF	TGTGCCAGTACCGCTACTTATAGCAATCAGCCCCAGCATTTT
TRBJ1-1	TRBD1	-	TRBV5-1	CASSRGGVYTEAFF	TGCGCCAGCAGCAGAGGGGGCGTTTACACTGAAGCTTTCTTT
TRBJ1-2	-	-	TRBV18	CASSPVGVNGYTF	TGTGCCAGCTCACCAGTCGGGGTAAATGGCTACACCTTC
TRBJ1-3	TRBD1	-	TRBV28	CASSGQGRNTIYF	TGTGCCAGCAGTGGACAGGGTCGAAACACCATATATTTT
TRBJ1-2	-	-	TRBV3-1/TRBV3-2	CASSLGQTEGYTF	TGTGCCAGCAGCCTTGGACAGACGGAGGGCTACACCTTC
TRBJ2-5	-	few	TRBV15	CATSRDREETQYF	TGTGCCACCAGCAGAGATCGGGAAGAGACCCAGTACTTC
TRBJ2-7	-	-	TRBV24-1	CATSDPGLDEQYF	TGTGCCACCAGTGACCCCGGTCTAGACGAGCAGTACTTC
TRBJ2-1	TRBD1	-	TRBV24-1	CATSDSTGGHSYNEQFF	TGTGCCACCAGTGATAGTACAGGGGGCCACTCCTACAATGAGCAGTTCTTC
TRBJ2-7	TRBD1	-	TRBV28	CASSPSWTGAYEQYF	TGTGCCAGCAGCCCTTCCTGGACAGGGGCCTACGAGCAGTACTTC
TRBJ1-2	-	-	TRBV6-5	CASSYGAQPNYGYTF	TGTGCCAGCAGTTATGGGGCACAACCTAACTATGGCTACACCTTC
TRBJ2-3	TRBD1	-	TRBV7-9	CASSAYPGTATDTQYF	TGTGCCAGCAGCGCCTACCCCGGGACAGCGACAGATACGCAGTATTTT
TRBJ2-5	TRBD2	-	TRBV5-1	CASSLGLAGSYGTQYF	TGCGCCAGCAGCCTGGGACTAGCGGGATCATACGGGACCCAGTACTTC
TRBJ2-1	-	-	TRBV27	CASSRLEGKGEQFF	TGTGCCAGCAGTAGACTAGAGGGGAAGGGTGAGCAGTTCTTC
TRBJ2-2	TRBD1	few	TRBV5-3	CARSPTGNPGELFF	TGTGCCAGAAGTCCGACAGGGAACCCCGGGGAGCTGTTTTTT
TRBJ2-2	TRBD1	-	TRBV30	CAWSGDRDMDTGELFF	TGTGCCTGGAGTGGGGACAGGGATATGGACACCGGGGAGCTGTTTTTT
TRBJ1-4	-	-	TRBV5-4	CASSTGLINEKLFF	TGTGCCAGCAGCACAGGGCTGATTAATGAAAAACTGTTTTTT
TRBJ2-1	TRBD1	-	TRBV9	CASSAAGQGSYNEQFF	TGTGCCAGCAGCGCCGCGGGACAGGGATCCTACAATGAGCAGTTCTTC
TRBJ2-2	-	-	TRBV11-2	CASSLTGNTGELFF	TGTGCCAGCAGCTTAACAGGGAACACCGGGGAGCTGTTTTTT
TRBJ2-7	-	-	TRBV20-1	CSASVRAQYEQYF	TGCAGTGCTAGTGTCAGGGCCCAGTACGAGCAGTACTTC
TRBJ2-1	TRBD2	once	TRBV5-3	CARSTHPGTSGRPSYNEQFF	TGTGCCAGAAGCACCCACCCCGGGACTAGCGGGCGGCCCTCCTACAATGAGCAGTTCTTC
TRBJ2-1	TRBD1	once	TRBV12-5	CASGSGTGGYNEQFF	TGTGCTAGTGGTTCCGGGACAGGGGGTTACAATGAGCAGTTCTTC
TRBJ2-1	-	-	TRBV6-1	CASSEVRVATEQFF	TGTGCCAGCAGTGAAGTGAGGGTTGCGACTGAGCAGTTCTTC
TRBJ2-3	TRBD2	-	TRBV9	CASSVSGGAGDTQYF	TGTGCCAGCAGCGTTAGCGGGGGGGCTGGAGATACGCAGTATTTT
TRBJ2-6	-	-	TRBV4-1	CASSPPGVGANVLTF	TGCGCCAGCAGCCCTCCAGGGGTCGGGGCCAACGTCCTGACTTTC
TRBJ2-2	TRBD2	-	TRBV7-6	CASSLVAGVHTGELFF	TGTGCCAGCAGCTTAGTAGCGGGGGTCCACACCGGGGAGCTGTTTTTT
TRBJ1-5	-	-	TRBV28	CASTSGTGNQPQHF	TGTGCCAGCACAAGCGGTACAGGGAATCAGCCCCAGCATTTT
TRBJ2-3	TRBD2	-	TRBV2	CARSTSGTFTDTQYF	TGTGCCAGATCGACTAGCGGGACATTCACAGATACGCAGTATTTT
TRBJ1-1	TRBD1	-	TRBV28	CASSWDRGGNTEAFF	TGTGCCAGCAGTTGGGACAGGGGAGGGAACACTGAAGCTTTCTTT
TRBJ2-5	-	-	TRBV19	CASSVYPGSTETQYF	TGTGCCAGTAGTGTTTACCCCGGGTCCACGGAGACCCAGTACTTC
TRBJ1-2	TRBD1	-	TRBV7-3	CASSSTGNYGYTF	TGTGCCAGCAGCTCGACAGGGAACTATGGCTACACCTTC
TRBJ1-5	TRBD1	-	TRBV6-5	CASRPPGGGQPQHF	TGTGCCAGCAGGCCACCAGGGGGCGGGCAGCCCCAGCATTTT
TRBJ2-7	TRBD1	-	TRBV28	CASRETGSSYEQYF	TGTGCCAGCAGAGAGACAGGGAGCTCCTACGAGCAGTACTTC
TRBJ2-7	-	-	TRBV28	CASSSEQGSYIVHEQYF	TGTGCCAGCAGTTCGGAGCAGGGATCCTACATTGTACACGAGCAGTACTTC
TRBJ2-7	TRBD1	-	TRBV4-1	CASSREDRATYEQYF	TGCGCCAGCAGCCGAGAGGACAGGGCAACATACGAGCAGTACTTC
TRBJ2-7	TRBD1	-	TRBV19	CASSAIGQATYEQYF	TGTGCCAGTAGCGCGATAGGACAGGCGACCTACGAGCAGTACTTC
TRBJ1-6	-	-	TRBV5-4	CASSLKGVNSPLHF	TGTGCCAGCAGCTTAAAGGGAGTTAATTCACCCCTCCACTTT
TRBJ1-4	-	-	TRBV7-9	CASREGPTNEKLFF	TGTGCCAGCAGGGAGGGTCCGACTAATGAAAAACTGTTTTTT
TRBJ2-7	-	-	TRBV4-2	CASSQGGATDEQYF	TGTGCCAGCAGCCAAGGGGGCGCGACAGACGAGCAGTACTTC
TRBJ1-1	TRBD1	-	TRBV6-5	CASGTGGSSTEAFF	TGTGCCAGCGGGACAGGGGGGTCGAGCACTGAAGCTTTCTTT
TRBJ1-2	TRBD1	-	TRBV3-1/TRBV3-2	CASSPGQGYGYTF	TGTGCCAGCAGCCCGGGACAGGGCTATGGCTACACCTTC
TRBJ2-7	TRBD1	-	TRBV3-1/TRBV3-2	CASSLSGTVYEQYF	TGTGCCAGCAGTCTTTCTGGGACAGTCTACGAGCAGTACTTC
TRBJ1-2	TRBD1	-	TRBV28	CASKGQGYPNYGYTF	TGTGCCAGCAAGGGACAGGGCTACCCTAACTATGGCTACACCTTC
TRBJ2-3	TRBD2	-	TRBV18	CASSSRGGYHIMDTQYF	TGTGCCAGCTCCAGCCGCGGGGGTTACCACATTATGGATACGCAGTATTTT
TRBJ2-3	TRBD2	-	TRBV18	CASSPPRRGGADTQYF	TGTGCCAGCTCACCACCGCGGCGGGGGGGCGCAGATACGCAGTATTTT
TRBJ2-3	TRBD2	-	TRBV7-2	CASSFVAGGSDTQYF	TGTGCCAGCAGCTTCGTAGCGGGGGGGTCAGATACGCAGTATTTT
TRBJ2-2	TRBD2	-	TRBV19	CASTLGLAGGLNTGELFF	TGTGCCAGTACCCTCGGACTAGCGGGGGGCCTGAACACCGGGGAGCTGTTTTTT
TRBJ1-2	-	-	TRBV5-4	CASSLVDARNYGYTF	TGTGCCAGCAGCTTGGTCGACGCCAGGAACTATGGCTACACCTTC